This TCR beta chain was identified in a study of post-analysis software for immune sequencing data. Looking at the study overall: Progressive-relapsing, secondary progressive and relapsing-remitting multiple sclerosis were among the disease courses included. General study findings and limits: Controls significantly exceeded multiple sclerosis patients in normalized Chao1 diversity. Patients had higher frequencies than controls of roughly 5 TRBV segments, including TRBV5-6, TRBV5-1 and TRBV20-1. Under the F measure, samples that were prepared in one batch clustered strongly together.

Incorporated into the TCR beta cDNA libraries were unique molecular identifiers, which served to reduce PCR and sequencing biases. T cells numbering roughly 0.85 to 11 million yielded some 520,000 cDNA molecules. TCRdb reprocessed the PCR reads with MiXCR, giving one entry per CDR3 protein. Of hundreds of thousands of distinct CDR3 sequences listed, under 70% are singletons. V lost 4 bases and J 2 bases, leaving 9 bases between the germline ends. The CDR3 is made up of 12 amino acids. Germline V lookup: CDR1 SQVTM, CDR2 ANQGSEA. Notes on this clonotype: What it recognizes is unknown.

Material for sequencing was blood. This receptor was identified in a girl aged 10-17 years with multiple sclerosis. The chain has TRBV29-1 and TRBJ2-7, with a weak D call TRBD1 (5 bases). CDR3 in DNA: TGCAGCGTTGTGGACATAGCCTACGAGCAGTACTTC. This encodes CSVVDIAYEQYF.